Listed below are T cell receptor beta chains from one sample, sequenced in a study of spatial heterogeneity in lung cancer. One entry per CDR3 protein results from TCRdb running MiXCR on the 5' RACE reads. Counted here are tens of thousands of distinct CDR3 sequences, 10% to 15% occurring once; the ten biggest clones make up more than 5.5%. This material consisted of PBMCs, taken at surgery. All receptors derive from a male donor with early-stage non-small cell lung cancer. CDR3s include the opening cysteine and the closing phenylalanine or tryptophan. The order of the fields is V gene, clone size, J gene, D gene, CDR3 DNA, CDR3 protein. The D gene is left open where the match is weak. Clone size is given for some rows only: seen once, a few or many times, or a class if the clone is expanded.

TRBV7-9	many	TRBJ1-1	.	TGTGCCAGCAGCTCACCGGGGGCGGGCACTGAAGCTTTCTTT	CASSSPGAGTEAFF
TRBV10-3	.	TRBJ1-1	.	TGTGCCATCAGTGCGGGAGGACAGCTGAACACTGAAGCTTTCTTT	CAISAGGQLNTEAFF
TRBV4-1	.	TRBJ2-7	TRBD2	TGCGCCAGCAGCCAAGATAGGGCGGGAGGCCCTTTGGAGCAGTACTTC	CASSQDRAGGPLEQYF
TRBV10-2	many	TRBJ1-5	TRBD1	TGCGCCAGCAGTGGACAGGGAGATCAGCCCCAGCATTTT	CASSGQGDQPQHF
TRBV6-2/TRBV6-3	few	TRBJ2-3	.	TGTGCCAGCGAGGCGTCAGGGACAGATACGCAGTATTTT	CASEASGTDTQYF
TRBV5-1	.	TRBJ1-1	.	TGCGCCAGCAGCTTGGGGCAGCCGAACACTGAAGCTTTCTTT	CASSLGQPNTEAFF
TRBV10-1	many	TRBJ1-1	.	TGCGCCAGCAGTGACCGCCTGGACGGGAACACTGAAGCTTTCTTT	CASSDRLDGNTEAFF
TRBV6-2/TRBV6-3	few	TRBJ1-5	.	TGTGCCGGAAAACGAAGAGGAGGCAATCAGCCCCAGCATTTT	CAGKRRGGNQPQHF
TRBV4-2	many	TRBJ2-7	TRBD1	TGTGCCAGCAGCCAAGCCGGTGGGGGACAGAACGAGCAGTACTTC	CASSQAGGGQNEQYF
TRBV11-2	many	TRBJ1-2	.	TGTGCCAGCAGCTTAGTCAGGGCGCGGGGCTACACCTTC	CASSLVRARGYTF
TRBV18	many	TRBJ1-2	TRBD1	TGTGCCAGCTCACCTGGGGACAGCTTCTATGGCTACACCTTC	CASSPGDSFYGYTF
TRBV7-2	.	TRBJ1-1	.	TGTGCCAGCAGCTCCCAACCACAGCGTCCCGCGACTGAAGCTTTCTTT	CASSSQPQRPATEAFF
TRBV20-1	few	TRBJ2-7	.	TGCAGTGCTAGAGAAGGTTGGGCTAGCTCCGAGCAGTACTTC	CSAREGWASSEQYF